The 8 T cell receptor beta chains presented below share a single source sample, sequenced in a study of blood T cell repertoires in COVID-19. TCRdb's table, derived via immunoSEQ multiplex PCR, lists solely in-frame clones and lacks some. In the table there are 170,000 or so clones, 85% to 90% of which are singletons. The sample was peripheral blood. These receptors were obtained from a woman aged 18 to 35 who had recovered from COVID-19.

The chain is built from TRBV3-1 (or the pseudogene TRBV3-2) and TRBJ2-1, with 10 bases that match TRBD1. This CDR3 has 16 residues. Germline trimming cut 4 bases from V and 2 bases from J; bases unmatched to any gene: 5. CDR1 is LGHDT and CDR2 is YNNKEL in the germline V gene (reference sequence). CDR3 sequence: CASSPRDRGTYNEQFF. In DNA, the CDR3 is TGTGCCAGCAGCCCACGGGACAGGGGCACCTACAATGAGCAGTTCTTC.

This chain links TRBV5-1 with TRBJ1-4, with D possibly matching TRBD1 (6 bases). V was cut by 4 bases and J by 8 bases, with 21 bases left in between. The V gene's germline CDR1 is SGHRS and CDR2 YFSETQ. The CDR3 is 16 amino acids. For the CDR3, the DNA is TGCGCCAGCAGCGTAACTACAGGGACGGCTTTGGAAAAACTGTTTTTT. This codes for CASSVTTGTALEKLFF.

V and J are TRBV6-5 and TRBJ2-7, with a weak D call TRBD2 (8 bases). The CDR3 totals 15 residues. The V end lost 4 bases, the J end lost 5 bases, and 18 bases lay between the germline ends. The germline gives CDR1 MNHEY, CDR2 SVGAGI. DNA for the CDR3: TGTGCCAGCAGTTTGACAGGGACAGCGGGAGACGAGCAGTACGTC. The encoded protein is CASSLTGTAGDEQYV.

This clone was recorded only once. This chain connects TRBV30 to TRBJ1-1, with D possibly TRBD1 on 6 matching bases. The germline V gene has CDR1 GTSNPN and CDR2 SVGIG (reference sequence). V was trimmed by 0 bases and J by 1 base, leaving 9 bases between them. This CDR3 has 14 residues. The CDR3 loop is CAWSVGTPNTEAFF. The CDR3 coding sequence is TGTGCCTGGAGTGTAGGGACACCGAACACTGAAGCTTTCTTT. Based on the CDR3 plus reference TRBV30 and TRBJ1-1, the full variable domain is SQTIHQWPATLVQPVGSPLSLECTVEGTSNPNLYWYRQAAGRGLQLLFYSVGIGQISSEVPQNLSASRPQDRQFILSSKKLLLSDSGFYLCAWSVGTPNTEAFFGQGTRLTVV.

The chain couples TRBV6-2 or TRBV6-3 to TRBJ2-2; TRBD1 agrees at 7 bases. Germline V gene data show CDR1 as MNHEY and CDR2 as SVGEGT. The CDR3 totals 15 residues. After removal of 2 bases from V and 3 bases from J, the junction contained 3 bases not matched to a gene. The CDR3 bases are TGTGCCAGCAGTTACCGACAGGGACACACCGGGGAGCTGTTTTTT. Its protein product is CASSYRQGHTGELFF.

DNA for the CDR3: TGTGCCAGCAGTTACTCGGGACAGGGTAATAATTCACCCCTCCACTTT. Its protein is CASSYSGQGNNSPLHF. V usage is TRBV6-6 and J usage is TRBJ1-6, with 9 bases that match TRBD1. This CDR3 has 16 amino acids. CDR1 and CDR2 (germline): MNHNY, SVGAGI (reference sequence). J gave up 5 bases and V 0 bases, and 2 bases lay outside the gene matches.

The sample holds one count of this clone. The V gene is TRBV4-2, the J gene TRBJ2-1, with 7 positions matching TRBD1. V shed 0 bases, J shed 8 bases, and the junction held 7 bases outside the gene matches. The CDR3 loop spans 15 amino acids. Germline lookup yields CDR1 LGHNA and CDR2 YNFKEQ. CDR3 region: CASSQETRGPDEQFF. DNA of the CDR3: TGTGCCAGCAGCCAAGAAACTAGGGGGCCCGATGAGCAGTTCTTC.

The chain carries TRBV5-1 and TRBJ1-1; D is unclear. CDR1 and CDR2 (germline): SGHRS, YFSETQ. The V gene lost 0 bases and the J gene lost 5 bases, with 11 bases spanning the gap. CDR3 size: 14 residues. Written as DNA, the CDR3 is TGCGCCAGCAGCTTGGATACTTATGTTACTGAAGCTTTCTTT. Encoded protein: CASSLDTYVTEAFF.